This TCR beta chain was identified in a study of shared clonotypes between healthy human individuals. Every subset's genomic DNA went evenly onto several immunoSEQ plates. In the authors' workflow: ImmunoSEQ supplied junction-only sequences lacking quality scores, so filtering was different. Libraries were prepared by immunoSEQ multiplex PCR; TCRdb keeps only in-frame clonotypes and omits some of them. The V and J calls and clone size were taken over from that table, and D and trimming were inferred from the DNA. Here the sample spans hundreds of thousands of clones, 80% to 95% being singletons. The ends were cut back, 0 bases at V and 6 bases at J, with 18 bases in the middle. Germline CDR1 LGHNA, CDR2 YSLEER. The CDR3 runs to 16 residues. It was CD45RO-negative cells, positively selected for CCR7, that made up naive CD8 cells, with terminally differentiated effector memory CD45RA+ cells excluded.

Whole-study results and caveats: Although depth was large, rarefaction showed that sequencing of the sorted subsets was incomplete. Some naive CD4 clonotypes, 4% to 6%, turned up in common across a handful of donors.

This clone came up once. Its matching antigen is unknown. This rearrangement joins TRBV4-3 to TRBJ2-7; the D is unclear. This receptor was obtained from a man aged 30 to 45 in good health. Sequenced material: naive CD8+ T cells sorted from blood. The CDR3 DNA is TGCGCCAGCAGCCAAGATTCTTGGTCAGCCGGCTCCGAGCAGTACTTC. Its translation: CASSQDSWSAGSEQYF.